Listed below are T cell receptor beta chains from one sample, sequenced in a study of shared clonotypes between healthy human individuals. The protocol was immunoSEQ multiplex PCR, while the TCRdb copy is restricted to in-frame clones and leaves out a portion. The sample contains hundreds of thousands of clones, 95% to 98% of which appear only once. The specimen was naive CD4+ T cells sorted from blood. These receptors were obtained from a young woman in good health. Each CDR3 is given with its conserved first and last residue. The D gene is left open where the match is weak. Not all rows give a size; the values are once, few, many and, for expanded clones, a class.

size	D	V	J	DNA	CDR3
-	-	TRBV5-8	TRBJ1-5	TGTGCCAGCAATCCAGGCTTTTTAACAAATCAGCCCCAGCATTTT	CASNPGFLTNQPQHF
-	TRBD1	TRBV6-4	TRBJ2-5	TGTGCCAGCAGTGACGACAGGGGAGAGACCCAGTACTTC	CASSDDRGETQYF
-	-	TRBV5-6	TRBJ1-5	TGTGCCAGCAGCGTCGCGGAGGACAATCAGCCCCAGCATTTT	CASSVAEDNQPQHF
once	TRBD2	TRBV2	TRBJ2-7	TGTGCCAGCCGAATCGGGCTAGCGGCCTACGAGCAGTACTTC	CASRIGLAAYEQYF
-	-	TRBV18	TRBJ2-1	TGTGCCAGCTCCGTAGCTAGCGACTACAATGAGCAGTTCTTC	CASSVASDYNEQFF
-	TRBD1	TRBV18	TRBJ2-7	TGTGCCAGCTCTCTAGGGACAGGCGGAGCCTACGAGCAGTACTTC	CASSLGTGGAYEQYF
-	-	TRBV9	TRBJ1-1	TGTGCCAGCAGCCCCGGGACGCAGAACACTGAAGCTTTCTTT	CASSPGTQNTEAFF
-	-	TRBV29-1	TRBJ1-3	TGCAGCGTTGGGCACGGCTCTGGAAACACCATATATTTT	CSVGHGSGNTIYF
-	TRBD1	TRBV29-1	TRBJ1-2	TGCAGCGTTGACAGGACAGGCTATGGCTACACCTTC	CSVDRTGYGYTF
-	-	TRBV5-1	TRBJ1-1	TGCGCCAGCAGCCCCGGACACCTGAACACTGAAGCTTTCTTT	CASSPGHLNTEAFF
-	TRBD1	TRBV5-1	TRBJ2-7	TGCGCCAGCAGCCCGGGACAGACCCCCTTGGTGAACGAGCAGTACTTC	CASSPGQTPLVNEQYF
-	-	TRBV4-1	TRBJ2-2	TGCGCCAGCAGCCAAGCCCTAGGTTCGAACACCGGGGAGCTGTTTTTT	CASSQALGSNTGELFF
-	-	TRBV18	TRBJ2-2	TGTGCCAGCTCCCTGAATGGACAGCTCACCGGGGAGCTGTTTTTT	CASSLNGQLTGELFF
-	-	TRBV19	TRBJ2-7	TGTGCCAGTAGTATCCTTGCGGACGGCGAGCAGTACTTC	CASSILADGEQYF
-	-	TRBV6-5	TRBJ1-1	TGTGCCAGCAGTTACTCGACTGGGGCCGAGGGTACTGAAGCTTTCTTT	CASSYSTGAEGTEAFF
-	-	TRBV10-3	TRBJ1-5	TGTGCCACCCACCGGGGGTTCAATCAGCCCCAGCATTTT	CATHRGFNQPQHF
-	-	TRBV4-2	TRBJ2-1	TGTGCCAGCAGCCAAGATTTTCGTCTCGACAATGAGCAGTTCTTC	CASSQDFRLDNEQFF
-	-	TRBV18	TRBJ2-7	TGTGCCAGCTCCCCGATCCGGTTGGGGTACTTC	CASSPIRLGYF
-	-	TRBV5-4	TRBJ2-7	TGTGCCAGCAGCTTCCCCCGGGGTAACGAGCAGTACTTC	CASSFPRGNEQYF
-	-	TRBV11-2	TRBJ2-2	TGTGCCAGCAGCTTAGATCACAGACAGAACACCGGGGAGCTGTTTTTT	CASSLDHRQNTGELFF
once	TRBD1	TRBV7-9	TRBJ2-3	TGTGCCAGCAGCTTAGACAGGGGAGTCACAGATACGCAGTATTTT	CASSLDRGVTDTQYF
-	-	TRBV29-1	TRBJ1-1	TGCAGCGTTGAAGTGTCGGGGTGGGGAACTGAAGCTTTCTTT	CSVEVSGWGTEAFF
-	-	TRBV28	TRBJ2-7	TGTGCCAGCAAGAAAAGTTACGAGCAGTACTTC	CASKKSYEQYF
-	-	TRBV11-3	TRBJ2-3	TGTGCCAGCAGCTTTCTGTTCACAGATACGCAGTATTTT	CASSFLFTDTQYF
-	TRBD2	TRBV15	TRBJ2-7	TGTGCCACCAGCAATGAGGTCGGGGGGTACGAGCAGTACTTC	CATSNEVGGYEQYF
-	TRBD2	TRBV7-3	TRBJ2-7	TGTGCCAGCAGCTTAAATGTTCTAGCGGGAGGAGGGACGGGGGAGCAGTACTTC	CASSLNVLAGGGTGEQYF
-	-	TRBV4-1	TRBJ2-5	TGCGCCAGCAGCCAAGATTGGGGGTCAGGGAAGGAGACCCAGTACTTC	CASSQDWGSGKETQYF
-	TRBD2	TRBV19	TRBJ2-1	TGTGCCAGTAGTACTCTAGCGGGATCCTACAATGAGCAGTTCTTC	CASSTLAGSYNEQFF
-	TRBD2	TRBV7-8	TRBJ2-1	TGTGCCAGCAGTTTTAGACTAGCGGGAGTCAATGAGCAGTTCTTC	CASSFRLAGVNEQFF
-	-	TRBV11-3	TRBJ1-1	TGTGCCAGCAGCTTAGCGACAGCTGGGGCTTTCTTT	CASSLATAGAFF
-	TRBD2	TRBV27	TRBJ2-2	TGTGCCAGCAACCCGAGGGTGCGACTAGCGGGAGGGCTAACCGGGGAGCTGTTTTTT	CASNPRVRLAGGLTGELFF
-	TRBD1	TRBV2	TRBJ2-1	TGTGCCAGCAAGACCCCCTTTCCCGCAGGACAGGTCGATCATGAGCAGTTCTTC	CASKTPFPAGQVDHEQFF
-	TRBD1	TRBV18	TRBJ1-1	TGTGCCAGCTCACCCCAGGGGGCAGGCAACACTGAAGCTTTCTTT	CASSPQGAGNTEAFF
-	-	TRBV10-1	TRBJ2-7	TGCGCCCCAGTCGACCGCTACGAGCAGTACTTC	CAPVDRYEQYF
-	-	TRBV7-8	TRBJ2-7	TGTGCCAGCAGCTTCGGGGGGCGTTCCTACGAGCAGTACTTC	CASSFGGRSYEQYF
-	-	TRBV18	TRBJ2-7	TGTGCCAGCTCACCCGCCACCTACGAGCAGTACTTC	CASSPATYEQYF
-	TRBD2	TRBV28	TRBJ2-7	TGTGCCAGCAGTTTATTTACCCCGGGACTAGCAGACCCTTACGAGCAGTACTTC	CASSLFTPGLADPYEQYF
-	TRBD2	TRBV10-1	TRBJ2-1	TGCGCCAGCACTCAGGGTCTAGCGGGCCACAATGAGCAGTTCTTC	CASTQGLAGHNEQFF
-	-	TRBV6-1	TRBJ2-7	TGTGCCAGCAGTGAAGTGTCCCCTAGCTCGGCCTACGAGCAGTACTTC	CASSEVSPSSAYEQYF
-	TRBD1	TRBV2	TRBJ1-5	TGTGCCAGCAGTGAAAGGGAACAGGGGGATCAGCCCCAGCATTTT	CASSEREQGDQPQHF
once	TRBD1	TRBV7-2	TRBJ2-1	TGTGCCAGCAGCTCCGACAGGGGCAATGAGCAGTTCTTC	CASSSDRGNEQFF
-	TRBD2	TRBV6-5	TRBJ2-7	TGTGCCAGCAGTACGCGACTAGCGGACCTTTCCGAGCAGTACTTC	CASSTRLADLSEQYF
-	-	TRBV6-6	TRBJ1-3	TGTGCCAGCCATAACAGGGACGGAAACACCATATATTTT	CASHNRDGNTIYF
-	TRBD1	TRBV5-1	TRBJ2-7	TGCGCCAGCAGCACCCCGACAGGGACGGGAGAGCAGTACTTC	CASSTPTGTGEQYF
-	-	TRBV19	TRBJ2-5	TGTGCCAGCCGAACAACATTTTACCAAGAGACCCAGTACTTC	CASRTTFYQETQYF
-	TRBD1	TRBV5-1	TRBJ2-7	TGCGCCAGCAGAAGGACAGGGTCCTACGAGCAGTACTTC	CASRRTGSYEQYF